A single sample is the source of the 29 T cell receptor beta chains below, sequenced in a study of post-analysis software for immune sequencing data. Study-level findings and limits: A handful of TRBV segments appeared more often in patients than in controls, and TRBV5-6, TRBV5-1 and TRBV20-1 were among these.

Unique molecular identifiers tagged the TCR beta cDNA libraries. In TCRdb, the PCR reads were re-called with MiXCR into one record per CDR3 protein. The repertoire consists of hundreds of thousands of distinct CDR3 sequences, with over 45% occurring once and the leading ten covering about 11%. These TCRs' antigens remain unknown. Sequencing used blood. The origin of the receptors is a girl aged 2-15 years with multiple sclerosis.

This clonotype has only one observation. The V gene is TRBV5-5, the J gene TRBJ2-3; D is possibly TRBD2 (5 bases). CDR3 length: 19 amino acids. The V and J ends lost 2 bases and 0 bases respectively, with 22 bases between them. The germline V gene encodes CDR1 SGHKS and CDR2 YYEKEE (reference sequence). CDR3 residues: CASSLSVRELLSSTDTQYF. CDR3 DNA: TGTGCCAGCAGCTTATCGGTGAGGGAACTTCTTTCTAGCACAGATACGCAGTATTTT.

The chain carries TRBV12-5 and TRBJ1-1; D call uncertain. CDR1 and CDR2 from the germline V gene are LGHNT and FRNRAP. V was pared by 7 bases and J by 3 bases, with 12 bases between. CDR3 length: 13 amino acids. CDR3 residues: CASATEEDTEAFF. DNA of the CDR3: TGTGCTAGTGCTACAGAGGAAGACACTGAAGCTTTCTTT.

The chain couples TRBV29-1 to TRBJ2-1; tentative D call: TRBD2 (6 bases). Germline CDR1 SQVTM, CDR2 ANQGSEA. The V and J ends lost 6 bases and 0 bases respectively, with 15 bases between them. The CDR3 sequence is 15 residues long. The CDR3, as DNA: TGCAGCGTCAGAAGCGGAGGGAGCTCCTACAATGAGCAGTTCTTC. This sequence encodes CSVRSGGSSYNEQFF.

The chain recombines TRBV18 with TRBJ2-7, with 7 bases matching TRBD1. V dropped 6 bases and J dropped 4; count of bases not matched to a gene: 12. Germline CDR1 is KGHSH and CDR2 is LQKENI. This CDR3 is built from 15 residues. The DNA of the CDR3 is TGTGCCAGCTCTCCCGCAAAGGGACAGATATACGAGCAGTACTTC. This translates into CASSPAKGQIYEQYF.

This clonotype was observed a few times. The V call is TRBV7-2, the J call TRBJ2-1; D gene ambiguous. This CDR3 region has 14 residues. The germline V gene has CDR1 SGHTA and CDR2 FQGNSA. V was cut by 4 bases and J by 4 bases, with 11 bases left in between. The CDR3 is CASSWRDWYNEQFF. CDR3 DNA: TGTGCCAGCAGCTGGAGAGACTGGTACAATGAGCAGTTCTTC.

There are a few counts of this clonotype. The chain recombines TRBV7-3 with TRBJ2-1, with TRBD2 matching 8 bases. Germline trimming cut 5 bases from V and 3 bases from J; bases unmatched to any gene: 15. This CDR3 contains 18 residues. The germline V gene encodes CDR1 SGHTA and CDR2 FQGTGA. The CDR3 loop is CASSLRNRRLARYNEQFF. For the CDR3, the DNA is TGTGCCAGCAGCCTACGGAATCGTCGACTAGCGCGCTACAATGAGCAGTTCTTC.

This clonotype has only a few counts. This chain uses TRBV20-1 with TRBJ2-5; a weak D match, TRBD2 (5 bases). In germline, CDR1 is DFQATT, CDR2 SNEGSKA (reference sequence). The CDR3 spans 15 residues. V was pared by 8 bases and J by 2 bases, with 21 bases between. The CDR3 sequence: CSPRSEAVGQETQYF. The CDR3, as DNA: TGCAGTCCCAGATCGGAAGCGGTGGGGCAAGAGACCCAGTACTTC.

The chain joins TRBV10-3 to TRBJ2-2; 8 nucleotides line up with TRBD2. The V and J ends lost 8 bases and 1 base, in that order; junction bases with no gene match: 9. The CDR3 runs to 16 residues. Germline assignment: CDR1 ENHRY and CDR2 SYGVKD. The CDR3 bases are TGTGCCATCGGGGAGCTGACTAGCGAGAACACCGGGGAGCTGTTTTTT. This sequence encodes CAIGELTSENTGELFF.

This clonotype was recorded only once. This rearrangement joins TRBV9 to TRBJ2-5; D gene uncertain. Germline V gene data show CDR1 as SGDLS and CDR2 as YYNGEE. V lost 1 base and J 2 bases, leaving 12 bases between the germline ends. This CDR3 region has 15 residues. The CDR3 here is CASSVSGVGQETQYF. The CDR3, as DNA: TGTGCCAGCAGCGTATCAGGCGTTGGGCAAGAGACCCAGTACTTC.

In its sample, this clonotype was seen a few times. The CDR3 is CSAPLRQETQYF. The CDR3 nucleotides read TGCAGTGCCCCACTACGTCAAGAGACCCAGTACTTC. The V call is TRBV20-1, the J call TRBJ2-5; no clear D gene. Germline loops: CDR1 DFQATT, CDR2 SNEGSKA (reference sequence). The CDR3 runs 12 residues. V dropped 6 bases and J dropped 2 bases, with 10 bases sitting between them.

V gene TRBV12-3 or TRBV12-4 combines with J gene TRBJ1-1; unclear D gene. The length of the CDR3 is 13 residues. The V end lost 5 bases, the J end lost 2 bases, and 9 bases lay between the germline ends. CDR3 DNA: TGTGCCAGCAGTCCGGGGTCAAACACTGAAGCTTTCTTT. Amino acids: CASSPGSNTEAFF.

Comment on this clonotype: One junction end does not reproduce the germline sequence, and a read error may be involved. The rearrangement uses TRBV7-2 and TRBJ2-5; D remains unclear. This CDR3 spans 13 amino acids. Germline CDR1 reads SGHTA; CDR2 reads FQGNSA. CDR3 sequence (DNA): TGTGCCAGCAGCCGCAGTGATCAAGGGACCCAGTACTTC. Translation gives CASSRSDQGTQYF.

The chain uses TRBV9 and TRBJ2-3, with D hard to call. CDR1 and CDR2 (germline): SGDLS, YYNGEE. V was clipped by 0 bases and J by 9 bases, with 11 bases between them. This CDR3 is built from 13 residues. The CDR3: CASSVEGAGTQYF. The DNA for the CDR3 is TGTGCCAGCAGCGTAGAGGGCGCTGGGACGCAGTATTTT.

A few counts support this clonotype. This chain's CDR3 is CASSLIGTEAFF. CDR3 in DNA: TGTGCCAGCAGTTTAATTGGCACTGAAGCTTTCTTT. The chain recombines TRBV12-3 or TRBV12-4 with TRBJ1-1; D is uncertain. V lost 2 bases and J 4 bases, leaving 5 bases between the germline ends. The CDR3 sequence is 12 residues long.

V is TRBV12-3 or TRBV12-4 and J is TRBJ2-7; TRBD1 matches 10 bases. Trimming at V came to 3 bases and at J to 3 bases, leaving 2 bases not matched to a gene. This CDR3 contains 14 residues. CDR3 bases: TGTGCCAGCAGTTTGTGGGACAGGGGCTACGAGCAGTACTTC. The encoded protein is CASSLWDRGYEQYF.

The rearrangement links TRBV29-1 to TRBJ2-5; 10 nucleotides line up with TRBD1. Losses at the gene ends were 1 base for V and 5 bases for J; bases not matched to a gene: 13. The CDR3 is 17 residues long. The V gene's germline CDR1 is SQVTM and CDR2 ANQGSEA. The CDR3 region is CSVEARKWTGGGETQYF. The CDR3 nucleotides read TGCAGCGTTGAAGCGAGGAAATGGACAGGGGGTGGGGAGACCCAGTACTTC.

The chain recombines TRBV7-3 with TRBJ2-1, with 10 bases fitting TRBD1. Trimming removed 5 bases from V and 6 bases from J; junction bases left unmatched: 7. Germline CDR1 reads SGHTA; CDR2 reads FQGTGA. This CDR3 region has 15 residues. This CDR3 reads CASSPSRDRGNEQFF. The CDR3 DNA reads TGTGCCAGCAGCCCGTCCCGGGACAGGGGCAATGAGCAGTTCTTC. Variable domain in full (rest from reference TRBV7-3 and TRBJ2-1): GAGVSQTPSNKVTEKGKYVELRCDPISGHTALYWYRQSLGQGPEFLIYFQGTGAADDSGLPNDRFFAVRPEGSVSTLKIQRTERGDSAVYLCASSPSRDRGNEQFFGPGTRLTVL.

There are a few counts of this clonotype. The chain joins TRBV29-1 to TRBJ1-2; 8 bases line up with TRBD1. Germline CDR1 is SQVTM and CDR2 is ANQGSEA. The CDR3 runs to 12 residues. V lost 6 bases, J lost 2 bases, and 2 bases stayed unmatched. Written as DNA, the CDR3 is TGCAGCGTGGGACAGGCCAACTATGGCTACACCTTC. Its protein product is CSVGQANYGYTF.

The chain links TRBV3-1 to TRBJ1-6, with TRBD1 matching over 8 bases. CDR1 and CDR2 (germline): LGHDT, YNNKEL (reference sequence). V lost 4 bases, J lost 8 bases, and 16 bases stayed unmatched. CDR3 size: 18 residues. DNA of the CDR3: TGTGCCAGCAGCCTCGCAGTCATTCGGACAGGGCGAGATTCACCCCTCCACTTT. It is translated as CASSLAVIRTGRDSPLHF.

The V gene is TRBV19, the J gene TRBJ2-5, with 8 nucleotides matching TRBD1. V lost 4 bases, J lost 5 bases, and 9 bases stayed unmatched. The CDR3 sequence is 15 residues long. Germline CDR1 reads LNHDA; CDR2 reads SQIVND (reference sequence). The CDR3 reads CASSKSLDRVETQYF. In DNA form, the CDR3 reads TGTGCCAGTAGTAAATCCCTGGACAGGGTGGAGACCCAGTACTTC.

The CDR3 spells CSARVWRVTDTQYF. As DNA, the CDR3 is TGCAGTGCTAGGGTGTGGCGGGTCACAGATACGCAGTATTTT. V gene TRBV20-1 combines with J gene TRBJ2-3, with a weak D call TRBD2 (5 bases). Deletions cut 3 bases from V and 2 bases from J, with 12 bases between. The CDR3 extends over 14 amino acids. From germline, CDR1 is DFQATT and CDR2 SNEGSKA (reference sequence).

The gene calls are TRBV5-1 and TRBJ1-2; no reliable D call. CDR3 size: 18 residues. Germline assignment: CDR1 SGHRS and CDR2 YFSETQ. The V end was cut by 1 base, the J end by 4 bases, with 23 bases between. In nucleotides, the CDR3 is TGCGCCAGCAGCTTGTCCCCGGCCCCAGTCTTCCCCTCCTATGGCTACACCTTC. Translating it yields CASSLSPAPVFPSYGYTF.

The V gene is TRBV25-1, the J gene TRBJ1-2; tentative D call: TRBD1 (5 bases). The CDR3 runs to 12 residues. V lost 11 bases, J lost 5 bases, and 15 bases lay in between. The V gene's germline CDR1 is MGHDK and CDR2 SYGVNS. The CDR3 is CAALSGAYGYTF. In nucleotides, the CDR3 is TGTGCCGCCCTATCCGGGGCATATGGCTACACCTTC.

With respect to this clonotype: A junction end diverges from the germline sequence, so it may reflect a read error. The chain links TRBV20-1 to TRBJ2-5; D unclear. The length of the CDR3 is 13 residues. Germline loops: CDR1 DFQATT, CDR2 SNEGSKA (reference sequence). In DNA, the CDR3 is TGCGGTGCTAGAGCAAGTGACCAGGATTGGAAGTACTTC. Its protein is CGARASDQDWKYF.

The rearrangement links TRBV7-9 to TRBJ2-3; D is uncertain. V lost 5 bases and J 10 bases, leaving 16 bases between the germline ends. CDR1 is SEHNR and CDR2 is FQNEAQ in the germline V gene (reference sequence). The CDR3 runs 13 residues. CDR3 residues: CASSENVGYSQYF. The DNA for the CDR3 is TGTGCCAGCAGCGAAAATGTGGGGTATTCGCAGTATTTT.

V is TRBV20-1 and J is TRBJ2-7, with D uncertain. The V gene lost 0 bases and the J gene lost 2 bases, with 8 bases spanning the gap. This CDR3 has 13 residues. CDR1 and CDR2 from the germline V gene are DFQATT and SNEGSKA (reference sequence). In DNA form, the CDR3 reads TGCAGTGCTAGAGATTCCCTTCCCTACGAGCAGTACTTC. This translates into CSARDSLPYEQYF.

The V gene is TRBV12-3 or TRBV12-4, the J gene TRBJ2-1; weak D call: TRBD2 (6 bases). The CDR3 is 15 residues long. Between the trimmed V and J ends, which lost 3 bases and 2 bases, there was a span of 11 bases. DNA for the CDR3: TGTGCCAGCAGTTTGGGGGGAGACACCTACAATGAGCAGTTCTTC. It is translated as CASSLGGDTYNEQFF.

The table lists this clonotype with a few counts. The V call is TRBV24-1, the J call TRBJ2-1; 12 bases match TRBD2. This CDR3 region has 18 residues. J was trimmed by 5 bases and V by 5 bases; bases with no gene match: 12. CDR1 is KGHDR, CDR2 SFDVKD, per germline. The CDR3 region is CATSARTGTSGYDNEQFF. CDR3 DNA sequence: TGTGCCACCAGTGCCCGGACAGGGACTAGCGGGTACGACAATGAGCAGTTCTTC.

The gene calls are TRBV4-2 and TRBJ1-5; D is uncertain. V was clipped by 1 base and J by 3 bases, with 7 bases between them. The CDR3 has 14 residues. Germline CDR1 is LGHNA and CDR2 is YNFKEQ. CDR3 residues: CASSQARDNQPQHF. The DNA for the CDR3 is TGTGCCAGCAGCCAAGCCCGGGACAATCAGCCCCAGCATTTT.